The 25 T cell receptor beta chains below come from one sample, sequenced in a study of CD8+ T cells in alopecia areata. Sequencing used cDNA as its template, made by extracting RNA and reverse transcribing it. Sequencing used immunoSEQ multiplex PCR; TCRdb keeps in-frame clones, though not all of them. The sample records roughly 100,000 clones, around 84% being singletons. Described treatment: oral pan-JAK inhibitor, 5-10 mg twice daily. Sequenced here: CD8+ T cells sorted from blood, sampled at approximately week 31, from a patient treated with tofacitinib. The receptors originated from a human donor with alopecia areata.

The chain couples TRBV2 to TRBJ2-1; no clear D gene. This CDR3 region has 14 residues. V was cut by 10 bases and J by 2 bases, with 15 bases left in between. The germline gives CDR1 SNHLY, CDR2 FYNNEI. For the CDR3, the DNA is TGTGCCACCCCTCCCGGCAGGCCCTACAATGAGCAGTTCTTC. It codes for CATPPGRPYNEQFF.

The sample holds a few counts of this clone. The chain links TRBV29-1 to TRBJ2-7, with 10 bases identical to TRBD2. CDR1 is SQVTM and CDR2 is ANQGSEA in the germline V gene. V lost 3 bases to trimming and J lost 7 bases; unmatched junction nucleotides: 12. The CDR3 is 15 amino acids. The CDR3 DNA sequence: TGCAGCGTTGACGCTAGCGGGGGCGGTCATAGTGAGCAGTACTTC. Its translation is CSVDASGGGHSEQYF.

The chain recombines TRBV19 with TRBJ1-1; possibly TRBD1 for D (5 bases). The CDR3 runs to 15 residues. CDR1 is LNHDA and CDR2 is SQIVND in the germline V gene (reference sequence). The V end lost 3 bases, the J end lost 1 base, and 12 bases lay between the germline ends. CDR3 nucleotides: TGTGCCAGTAGTATGTGGGGGAGAGGGAACACTGAAGCTTTCTTT. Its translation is CASSMWGRGNTEAFF.

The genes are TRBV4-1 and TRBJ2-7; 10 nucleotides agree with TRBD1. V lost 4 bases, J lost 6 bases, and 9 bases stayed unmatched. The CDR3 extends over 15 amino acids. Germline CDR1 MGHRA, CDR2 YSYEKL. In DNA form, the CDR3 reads TGCGCCAGCAGCCGATCGGACAGGGGGGAGGTCGAGCAGTACTTC. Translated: CASSRSDRGEVEQYF.

The CDR3 reads CSVLTTLSYEQYF. The CDR3 DNA sequence: TGCAGCGTGCTGACGACCCTCTCCTACGAGCAGTACTTC. The chain uses TRBV29-1 and TRBJ2-7; D unclear. Germline-derived CDR1 and CDR2 are SQVTM and ANQGSEA. V gave up 6 bases and J gave up 0 bases, with 12 bases separating them. The CDR3 consists of 13 residues.

The CDR3 reads CSVEGRAYEQYF. The CDR3, as DNA: TGCAGCGTTGAGGGCAGGGCCTACGAGCAGTACTTC. The V gene is TRBV29-1, the J gene TRBJ2-7; maybe TRBD1 (5 bases). CDR1 is SQVTM and CDR2 is ANQGSEA in the germline V gene. The V and J ends lost 3 bases and 2 bases respectively, with 8 bases between them. The CDR3 runs 12 residues.

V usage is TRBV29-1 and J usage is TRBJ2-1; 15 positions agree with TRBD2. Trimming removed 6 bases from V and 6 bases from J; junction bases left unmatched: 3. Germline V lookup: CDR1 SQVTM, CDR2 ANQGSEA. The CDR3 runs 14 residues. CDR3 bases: TGCAGCGTGGAGGGACTAGCGGGGGGCAATGAGCAGTTCTTC. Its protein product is CSVEGLAGGNEQFF.

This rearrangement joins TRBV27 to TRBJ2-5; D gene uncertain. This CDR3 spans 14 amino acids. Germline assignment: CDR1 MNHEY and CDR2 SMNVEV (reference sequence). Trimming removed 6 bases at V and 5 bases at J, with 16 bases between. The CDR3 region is CASSRLGRPETQYF. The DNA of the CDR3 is TGTGCCAGCAGCCGTCTCGGCAGGCCGGAGACCCAGTACTTC.

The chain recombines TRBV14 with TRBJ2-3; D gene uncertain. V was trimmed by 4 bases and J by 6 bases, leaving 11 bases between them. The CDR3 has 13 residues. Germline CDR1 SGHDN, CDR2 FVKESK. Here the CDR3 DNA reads TGTGCCAGCAGCCTACTACGGTACGATACGCAGTATTTT. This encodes CASSLLRYDTQYF.

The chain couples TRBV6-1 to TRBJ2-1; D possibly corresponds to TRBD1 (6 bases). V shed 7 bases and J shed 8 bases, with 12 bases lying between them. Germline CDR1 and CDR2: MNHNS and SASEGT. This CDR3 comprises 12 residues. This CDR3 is CASITGLDEQFF. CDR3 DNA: TGTGCCAGCATCACAGGGCTCGATGAGCAGTTCTTC.

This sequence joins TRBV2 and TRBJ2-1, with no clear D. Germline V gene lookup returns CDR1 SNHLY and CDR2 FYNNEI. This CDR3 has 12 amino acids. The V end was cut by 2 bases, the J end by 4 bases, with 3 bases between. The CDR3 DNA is TGTGCCAGCAGTGAACGGTACAATGAGCAGTTCTTC. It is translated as CASSERYNEQFF.

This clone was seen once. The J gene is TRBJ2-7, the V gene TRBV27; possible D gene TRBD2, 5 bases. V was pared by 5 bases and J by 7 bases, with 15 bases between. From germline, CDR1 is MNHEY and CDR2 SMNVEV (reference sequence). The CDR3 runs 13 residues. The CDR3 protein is CASSLSRTSEQYF. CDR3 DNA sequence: TGTGCCAGCAGTCTCTCTAGAACTAGTGAGCAGTACTTC.

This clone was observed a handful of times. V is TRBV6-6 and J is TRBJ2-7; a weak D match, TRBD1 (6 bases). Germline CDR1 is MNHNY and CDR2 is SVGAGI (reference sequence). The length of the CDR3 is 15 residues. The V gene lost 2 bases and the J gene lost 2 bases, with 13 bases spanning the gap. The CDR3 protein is CASSYGQGPAYEQYF. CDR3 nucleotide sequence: TGTGCCAGCAGTTACGGGCAGGGGCCTGCCTACGAGCAGTACTTC.

The CDR3 nucleotides read TGTGCCAGTAGTATTGCAGGGGGCGGACAGCCCCAGCATTTT. Translated: CASSIAGGGQPQHF. The chain employs TRBV19 and TRBJ1-5; 8 positions match TRBD1. This CDR3 is 14 amino acids long. The trim removed 3 bases at V and 7 bases at J, leaving 5 bases unmatched. Germline assignment: CDR1 LNHDA and CDR2 SQIVND (reference sequence).

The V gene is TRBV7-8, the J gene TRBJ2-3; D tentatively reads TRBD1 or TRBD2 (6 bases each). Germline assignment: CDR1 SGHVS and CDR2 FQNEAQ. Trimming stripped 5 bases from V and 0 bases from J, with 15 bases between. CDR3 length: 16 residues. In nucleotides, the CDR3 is TGTGCCAGCAGCCAGTGGGGCGGGACAAGCACAGATACGCAGTATTTT. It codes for CASSQWGGTSTDTQYF.

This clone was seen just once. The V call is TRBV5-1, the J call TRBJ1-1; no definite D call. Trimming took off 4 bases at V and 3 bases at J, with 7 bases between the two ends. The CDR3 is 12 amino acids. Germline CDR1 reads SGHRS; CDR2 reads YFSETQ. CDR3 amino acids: CASSLSDTEAFF. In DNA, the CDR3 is TGCGCCAGCAGCCTCTCGGACACTGAAGCTTTCTTT.

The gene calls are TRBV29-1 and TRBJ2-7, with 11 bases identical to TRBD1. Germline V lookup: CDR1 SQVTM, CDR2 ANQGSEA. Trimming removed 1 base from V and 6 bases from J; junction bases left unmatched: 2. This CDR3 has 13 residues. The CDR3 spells CSVEVGQGAEQYF. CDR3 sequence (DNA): TGCAGCGTTGAAGTTGGACAGGGGGCCGAGCAGTACTTC.

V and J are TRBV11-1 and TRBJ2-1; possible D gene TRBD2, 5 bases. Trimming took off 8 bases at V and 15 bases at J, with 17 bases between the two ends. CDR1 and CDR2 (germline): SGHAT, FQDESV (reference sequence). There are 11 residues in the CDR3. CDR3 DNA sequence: TGTGCCAGCCGATCGGACTCTGTTCTGTTCTTC. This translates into CASRSDSVLFF.

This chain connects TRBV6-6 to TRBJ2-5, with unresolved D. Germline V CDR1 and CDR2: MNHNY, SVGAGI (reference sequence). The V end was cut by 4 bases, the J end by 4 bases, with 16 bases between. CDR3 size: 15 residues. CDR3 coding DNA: TGTGCCAGCAGTTCCAACGCTGGTTTGGGAGAGACCCAGTACTTC. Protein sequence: CASSSNAGLGETQYF.

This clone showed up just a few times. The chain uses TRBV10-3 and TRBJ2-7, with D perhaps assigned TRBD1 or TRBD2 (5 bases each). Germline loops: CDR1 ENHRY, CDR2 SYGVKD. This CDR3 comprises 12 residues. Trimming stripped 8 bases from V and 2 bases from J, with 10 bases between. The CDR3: CAIGGQTYEQYF. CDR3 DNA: TGTGCCATCGGGGGTCAAACCTACGAGCAGTACTTC.

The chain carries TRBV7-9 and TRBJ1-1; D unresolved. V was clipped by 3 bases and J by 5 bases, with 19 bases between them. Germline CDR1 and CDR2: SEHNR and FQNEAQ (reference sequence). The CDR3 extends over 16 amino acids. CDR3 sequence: CASSFGSMGSGTEAFF. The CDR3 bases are TGTGCCAGCAGCTTCGGATCTATGGGGTCGGGGACTGAAGCTTTCTTT.

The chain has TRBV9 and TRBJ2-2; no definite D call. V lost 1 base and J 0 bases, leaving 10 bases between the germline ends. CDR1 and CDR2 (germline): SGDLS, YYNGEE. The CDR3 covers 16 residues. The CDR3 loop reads CASSVKVASNTGELFF. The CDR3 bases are TGTGCCAGCAGCGTAAAAGTAGCCTCGAACACCGGGGAGCTGTTTTTT.

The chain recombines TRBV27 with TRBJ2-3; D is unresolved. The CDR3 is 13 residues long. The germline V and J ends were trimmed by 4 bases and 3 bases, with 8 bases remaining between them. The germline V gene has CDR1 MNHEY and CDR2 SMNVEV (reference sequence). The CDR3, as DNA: TGTGCCAGCAGTTACGTCAGAACAGATACGCAGTATTTT. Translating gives CASSYVRTDTQYF.

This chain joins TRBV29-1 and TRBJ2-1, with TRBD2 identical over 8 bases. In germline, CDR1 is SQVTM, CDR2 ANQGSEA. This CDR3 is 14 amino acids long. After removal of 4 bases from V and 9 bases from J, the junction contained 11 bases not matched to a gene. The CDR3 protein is CSVVGTRGGGEQFF. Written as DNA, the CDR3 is TGCAGCGTTGTAGGGACACGGGGGGGAGGTGAGCAGTTCTTC.

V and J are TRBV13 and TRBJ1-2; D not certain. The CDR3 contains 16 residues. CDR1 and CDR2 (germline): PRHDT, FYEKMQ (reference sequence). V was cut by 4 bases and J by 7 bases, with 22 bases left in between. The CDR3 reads CASSYQTDRLRGGYTF. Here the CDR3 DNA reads TGTGCCAGCAGCTACCAGACGGACCGATTACGAGGTGGCTACACCTTC.